A single sample is the source of the 31 T cell receptor beta chains below, sequenced in a study of CD8+CD57+ T cells in acquired aplastic anemia. Genomic DNA templated the TCR beta VDJ and CDR3 profiling. TCRdb re-derived calls from the reads in MiXCR, one entry per CDR3 protein. The sample has approximately 80,000 distinct CDR3 sequences, roughly 70% seen once. Patients chosen for sequencing had shown CD8+CD57+ cell expansion by flow cytometry. Sequenced material: sorted CD4+, CD8+, or CD8+CD57+ T cells (not recorded which) from PBMCs. The source of these receptors is a human donor with aplastic anemia.

The V and J genes are TRBV20-1 and TRBJ2-7; 9 bases agree with TRBD2. Germline trimming cut 4 bases from V and 4 bases from J; bases unmatched to any gene: 20. The CDR3 extends over 18 amino acids. Germline CDR1 and CDR2: DFQATT and SNEGSKA (reference sequence). CDR3 nucleotide sequence: TGCAGTGCTATCGGCCCGGGGGGTGGCGGGAGGGCCGGGTACGAGCAGTACTTC. It translates to CSAIGPGGGGRAGYEQYF.

This chain joins TRBV13 and TRBJ2-7, with D hard to call. Per the germline V gene, CDR1 is PRHDT and CDR2 is FYEKMQ (reference sequence). V lost 5 bases and J 1 base, leaving 6 bases between the germline ends. The CDR3 is 12 residues long. CDR3 coding DNA: TGTGCCAGCAGCGTGGAGTCCTACGAGCAGTACTTC. Encoded protein: CASSVESYEQYF.

The rearrangement uses TRBV11-2 and TRBJ1-2; 9 bases line up with TRBD1. Per the germline V gene, CDR1 is SGHAT and CDR2 is FQNNGV. V dropped 5 bases and J dropped 8; count of bases not matched to a gene: 18. The CDR3 contains 17 residues. CDR3 sequence: CASSGGLGQGIRSGYTF. For the CDR3, the DNA is TGTGCCAGCAGCGGCGGTTTGGGACAGGGAATCCGGTCCGGCTACACCTTC. The full variable domain, rest sourced from reference TRBV11-2 and TRBJ1-2, is EAGVAQSPRYKIIEKRQSVAFWCNPISGHATLYWYQQILGQGPKLLIQFQNNGVVDDSQLPKDRFSAERLKGVDSTLKIQPAKLEDSAVYLCASSGGLGQGIRSGYTFGSGTRLTVV.

The chain carries TRBV15 and TRBJ2-5; no firm D call. The CDR3 has 12 residues. The germline V gene has CDR1 LNHNV and CDR2 YYDKDF (reference sequence). Trimming took off 1 base at V and 1 base at J, with 1 base between the two ends. CDR3 sequence: CATSRGQETQYF. CDR3 DNA sequence: TGTGCCACCAGCAGAGGCCAAGAGACCCAGTACTTC.

This chain links TRBV15 with TRBJ2-7, with D possibly being TRBD1 (6 bases). The germline V and J ends were trimmed by 0 bases and 1 base, with 13 bases remaining between them. The germline gives CDR1 LNHNV, CDR2 YYDKDF (reference sequence). This CDR3 contains 16 residues. DNA of the CDR3: TGTGCCACCAGCAGAGATTGGGTGGGGGCTTCCTACGAGCAGTACTTC. Translated, it gives CATSRDWVGASYEQYF.

V usage is TRBV2 and J usage is TRBJ2-7; D is unclear. Trimming shortened V by 8 bases and J by 3 bases, and 5 bases separated the two germline ends. This CDR3 has 10 residues. Germline CDR1 reads SNHLY; CDR2 reads FYNNEI. The CDR3 bases are TGTGCCAGCCAGAACTACGAGCAGTACTTC. Protein: CASQNYEQYF.

In nucleotides, the CDR3 is TGTGCCAGCAGCCAAGATGTAGGCGCCGAGGAATACAATGAGCAGTTCTTC. This sequence encodes CASSQDVGAEEYNEQFF. The V gene is TRBV4-2, the J gene TRBJ2-1; no reliable D call. Looked up from germline, CDR1 is LGHNA and CDR2 is YNFKEQ. The CDR3 extends over 17 amino acids. Trimming left V 0 bases short and J 4 bases short, with 16 bases between.

The count of this clonotype is one. The genes are TRBV2 and TRBJ1-1; possibly TRBD1 for D (5 bases). V was clipped by 3 bases and J by 11 bases, with 13 bases between them. The CDR3 covers 12 residues. In germline, CDR1 is SNHLY, CDR2 FYNNEI. The CDR3 here is CASSDRGLGAFF. DNA for the CDR3: TGTGCCAGCAGTGATAGGGGCCTTGGGGCTTTCTTT.

The table lists this clonotype with many counts. This chain links TRBV2 with TRBJ2-3; D may be TRBD1 (6 bases). V was cut by 3 bases and J by 5 bases, with 15 bases left in between. Germline V lookup: CDR1 SNHLY, CDR2 FYNNEI. The CDR3 loop spans 15 amino acids. The CDR3 spells CASSDTGSYGDTQYF. CDR3 coding DNA: TGTGCCAGCAGTGACACAGGGTCGTATGGAGATACGCAGTATTTT.

In this sample, this clonotype turned up many times. V and J are TRBV24-1 and TRBJ2-3; D possibly corresponds to TRBD1 (5 bases). The CDR3 sequence is 16 residues long. The germline V gene has CDR1 KGHDR and CDR2 SFDVKD. V lost 4 bases to trimming and J lost 2 bases, with 15 bases between them. The CDR3 loop is CATSESQGDATDTQYF. In DNA form, the CDR3 reads TGTGCCACCAGTGAATCCCAGGGCGATGCCACAGATACGCAGTATTTT.

This sequence joins TRBV7-2 and TRBJ2-7; D possibly corresponds to TRBD1 (5 bases). The CDR3 contains 13 residues. Trimming removed 6 bases at V and 3 bases at J, with 12 bases between. CDR1 SGHTA and CDR2 FQGNSA come from the germline V gene. This chain's CDR3 is CASRSSQGYEQYF. The CDR3 coding sequence is TGTGCCAGCAGGTCGTCCCAGGGCTACGAGCAGTACTTC.

The chain uses TRBV9 and TRBJ2-3, with unresolved D. The V gene lost 3 bases and the J gene lost 2 bases, with 10 bases spanning the gap. The CDR3 is 14 amino acids. The germline CDR1 and CDR2 sequences are SGDLS and YYNGEE. The CDR3, as DNA: TGTGCCAGCAGCGAGGAGTCGTACACAGATACGCAGTATTTT. Its protein is CASSEESYTDTQYF.

The J gene is TRBJ2-3, the V gene TRBV15; tentatively, D is TRBD2 (7 bases). CDR3 length: 15 amino acids. V lost 1 base and J 13 bases, leaving 21 bases between the germline ends. Per the germline V gene, CDR1 is LNHNV and CDR2 is YYDKDF (reference sequence). CDR3 nucleotide sequence: TGTGCCACCAGCAGAGGGGAGGGGGGCGAGATACGGGAGTATTTT. It translates to CATSRGEGGEIREYF.

The chain employs TRBV14 and TRBJ2-1; D remains unclear. The CDR3 sequence is 15 residues long. Germline V gene sequence: CDR1 SGHDN, CDR2 FVKESK. Trimming stripped 4 bases from V and 0 bases from J, with 10 bases between. This chain's CDR3 is CASSLRPNSYNEQFF. In nucleotides, the CDR3 is TGTGCCAGCAGCCTCCGACCGAACTCCTACAATGAGCAGTTCTTC.

This chain links TRBV15 with TRBJ2-1, with D tentatively TRBD2 (6 bases). CDR3 size: 16 residues. Trimming left V 1 base short and J 4 bases short, with 14 bases between. In germline, CDR1 is LNHNV, CDR2 YYDKDF (reference sequence). Here the CDR3 reads CATSRAAGGLYNEQFF. CDR3 bases: TGTGCCACCAGCAGAGCCGCTGGGGGGTTATACAATGAGCAGTTCTTC.

Only a few counts were recorded for this clonotype. The chain links TRBV29-1 to TRBJ2-1; D gene uncertain. Germline V gene data show CDR1 as SQVTM and CDR2 as ANQGSEA. V lost 3 bases and J 6 bases, leaving 12 bases between the germline ends. This CDR3 contains 13 residues. In DNA, the CDR3 is TGCAGCGTTGAGTCTCGAGGTTCCAATGAGCAGTTCTTC. This encodes CSVESRGSNEQFF.

The table lists this clonotype with a few counts. The V call is TRBV15, the J call TRBJ2-7, with 7 bases aligning to TRBD2. This CDR3 comprises 15 residues. Germline CDR1 and CDR2: LNHNV and YYDKDF (reference sequence). The ends lost 1 base at V and 1 base at J; junction bases unmatched: 4. CDR3 DNA sequence: TGTGCCACCAGCAGAGGGACTAGTTCTTCCTACGAGCAGTACTTC. Its translation: CATSRGTSSSYEQYF.

This chain links TRBV20-1 with TRBJ2-5; TRBD2 aligns across 9 bases. With 0 bases clipped from V and 5 bases from J, the junction kept 7 bases outside the gene matches. This CDR3 spans 15 amino acids. CDR1 DFQATT and CDR2 SNEGSKA come from the germline V gene (reference sequence). The CDR3: CSARDGTSPFETQYF. CDR3 nucleotide sequence: TGCAGTGCTAGAGATGGGACTAGCCCGTTTGAGACCCAGTACTTC.

The genes are TRBV29-1 and TRBJ1-2; D is perhaps TRBD1 (6 bases). Germline CDR1 and CDR2: SQVTM and ANQGSEA. This CDR3 has 11 amino acids. V was cut by 6 bases and J by 5 bases, with 10 bases left in between. CDR3 DNA: TGCAGCGTCCAGGGGAGGTATGGCTACACCTTC. Residues: CSVQGRYGYTF. The variable domain in full, completed from reference TRBV29-1 and TRBJ1-2, reads SAVISQKPSRDICQRGTSLTIQCQVDSQVTMMFWYRQQPGQSLTLIATANQGSEATYESGFVIDKFPISRPNLTFSTLTVSNMSPEDSSIYLCSVQGRYGYTFGSGTRLTVV.

The J gene is TRBJ2-7, the V gene TRBV11-2; D possibly corresponds to TRBD2 (6 bases). The CDR3 totals 18 residues. Germline CDR1 SGHAT, CDR2 FQNNGV. V shed 7 bases and J shed 2 bases, with 27 bases lying between them. CDR3 residues: CASKLAWGSGSGAYEQYF. The CDR3 DNA sequence: TGTGCCAGCAAACTAGCCTGGGGGTCGGGCAGTGGAGCCTACGAGCAGTACTTC.

The chain combines TRBV12-3 or TRBV12-4 with TRBJ2-2, with D unclear. The length of the CDR3 is 12 residues. V lost 5 bases and J 5 bases, leaving 6 bases between the germline ends. The CDR3: CASSPRTGELFF. Written as DNA, the CDR3 is TGTGCCAGCAGTCCCAGAACCGGGGAGCTGTTTTTT.

The gene calls are TRBV24-1 and TRBJ1-2; 8 nucleotides match TRBD1. Germline V gene lookup returns CDR1 KGHDR and CDR2 SFDVKD. The CDR3 is made up of 12 amino acids. The trim removed 2 bases at V and 10 bases at J, leaving 2 bases unmatched. CDR3 in amino acids: CATSDSGGDYTF. The CDR3, as DNA: TGTGCCACCAGTGATTCAGGGGGCGACTACACCTTC.

The chain is built from TRBV12-3 or TRBV12-4 and TRBJ1-6; D possibly corresponds to TRBD1 (5 bases). CDR3 length: 15 residues. V lost 6 bases and J 1 base, leaving 10 bases between the germline ends. The CDR3 bases are TGTGCCAGCAGGAGGACAAGGTCCTATAATTCACCCCTCCACTTT. It is translated as CASRRTRSYNSPLHF.

DNA of the CDR3: TGTGCCAGCAGTGAATCGGGACAGGGGCACGGCTACACCTTC. It specifies CASSESGQGHGYTF. This chain joins TRBV25-1 and TRBJ1-2; 10 bases align to TRBD1. The germline CDR1 and CDR2 sequences are MGHDK and SYGVNS. With V trimmed by 1 base and J by 8 bases, 4 bases remained unmatched. The CDR3 is 14 amino acids.

This clonotype was observed a single time. The genes are TRBV20-1 and TRBJ1-2; 8 bases agree with TRBD1. The junction had 2 bases not matched to a gene; V was cut back by 3 bases and J by 2 bases. Germline-derived CDR1 and CDR2 are DFQATT and SNEGSKA (reference sequence). CDR3 size: 13 residues. This chain's CDR3 is CSASRGRNYGYTF. The CDR3 region has the DNA TGCAGTGCTAGCAGGGGGCGGAACTATGGCTACACCTTC.

The chain combines TRBV7-8 with TRBJ2-3; TRBD2 matches at 7 bases. V trimming: 4 bases; J trimming: 4 bases; junction bases outside the gene matches: 5. Germline V gene sequence: CDR1 SGHVS, CDR2 FQNEAQ. There are 14 residues in the CDR3. CDR3 nucleotide sequence: TGTGCCAGCAGCTCGACTAGCATCGCAGATACGCAGTATTTT. Translating gives CASSSTSIADTQYF.

This chain uses TRBV2 with TRBJ1-5; 9 nucleotides agree with TRBD1. Looked up from germline, CDR1 is SNHLY and CDR2 is FYNNEI. The CDR3 contains 15 residues. V shed 6 bases, J shed 3 bases, and the junction held 6 bases outside the gene matches. The CDR3 reads CASRSTGGDNQPQHF. The CDR3 DNA sequence: TGTGCCAGCAGGTCGACAGGGGGTGACAATCAGCCCCAGCATTTT.

The chain carries TRBV6-5 and TRBJ1-5; D unclear. This CDR3 spans 13 amino acids. Germline CDR1 and CDR2: MNHEY and SVGAGI. The germline V and J ends were trimmed by 4 bases and 7 bases, with 11 bases remaining between them. CDR3 nucleotide sequence: TGTGCCAGCAGTTTTGTCGATAGACAGCCCCAGCATTTT. It translates to CASSFVDRQPQHF.

The chain joins TRBV20-1 to TRBJ1-5, with 10 bases identical to TRBD1. V shed 6 bases, J shed 7 bases, and the junction held 12 bases outside the gene matches. Germline CDR1 reads DFQATT; CDR2 reads SNEGSKA (reference sequence). The length of the CDR3 is 15 residues. As DNA, the CDR3 is TGCAGTGCGGGGACAGGGGATCGGTTTTGGCAGCCCCAGCATTTT. It translates to CSAGTGDRFWQPQHF.

The genes are TRBV27 and TRBJ2-2; D ambiguous. CDR3 length equals 12 residues. CDR1 MNHEY and CDR2 SMNVEV come from the germline V gene (reference sequence). V lost 8 bases, J lost 5 bases, and 9 bases lay in between. CDR3 sequence reads: CASWKGTGELFF. CDR3 sequence (DNA): TGTGCCAGCTGGAAAGGGACCGGGGAGCTGTTTTTT.

The table lists this clonotype with a count of one. CDR3: CATSDRTREQYF. In DNA, the CDR3 is TGTGCCACCAGTGACCGGACACGGGAGCAGTACTTC. This chain connects TRBV24-1 to TRBJ2-7, with D perhaps matching TRBD1 (5 bases). V lost 4 bases and J 7 bases, leaving 10 bases between the germline ends. CDR1 is KGHDR and CDR2 is SFDVKD in the germline V gene. This CDR3 has 12 amino acids.